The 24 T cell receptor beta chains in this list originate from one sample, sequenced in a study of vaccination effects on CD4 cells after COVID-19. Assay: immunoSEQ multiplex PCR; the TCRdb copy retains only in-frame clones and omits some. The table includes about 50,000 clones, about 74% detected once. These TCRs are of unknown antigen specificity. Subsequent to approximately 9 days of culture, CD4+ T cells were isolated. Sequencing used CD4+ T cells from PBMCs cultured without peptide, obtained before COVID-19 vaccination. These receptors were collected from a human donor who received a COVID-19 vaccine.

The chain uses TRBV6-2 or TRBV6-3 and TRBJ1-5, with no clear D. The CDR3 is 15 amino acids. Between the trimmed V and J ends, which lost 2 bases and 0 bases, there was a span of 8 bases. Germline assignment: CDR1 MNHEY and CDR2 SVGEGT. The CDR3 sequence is CASSYAANSNQPQHF. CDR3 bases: TGTGCCAGCAGTTACGCGGCGAATAGCAATCAGCCCCAGCATTTT.

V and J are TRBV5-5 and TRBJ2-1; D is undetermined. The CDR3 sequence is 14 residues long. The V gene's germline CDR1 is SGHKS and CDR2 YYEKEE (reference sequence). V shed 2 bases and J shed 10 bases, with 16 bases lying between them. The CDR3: CASSFSSFTAEQFF. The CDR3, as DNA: TGTGCCAGCAGCTTCTCGTCGTTTACGGCGGAGCAGTTCTTC. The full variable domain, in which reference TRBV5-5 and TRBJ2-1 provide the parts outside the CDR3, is DAGVTQSPTHLIKTRGQQVTLRCSPISGHKSVSWYQQVLGQGPQFIFQYYEKEERGRGNFPDRFSARQFPNYSSELNVNALLLGDSALYLCASSFSSFTAEQFFGPGTRLTVL.

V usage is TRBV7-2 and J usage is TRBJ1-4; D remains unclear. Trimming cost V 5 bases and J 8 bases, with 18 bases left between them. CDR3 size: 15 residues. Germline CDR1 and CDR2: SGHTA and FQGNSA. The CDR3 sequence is CASSPSITLGEKLFF. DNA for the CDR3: TGTGCCAGCAGCCCGTCGATCACCCTGGGAGAAAAACTGTTTTTT. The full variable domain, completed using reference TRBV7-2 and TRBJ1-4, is GAGVSQSPSNKVTEKGKDVELRCDPISGHTALYWYRQSLGQGLEFLIYFQGNSAPDKSGLPSDRFSAERTGGSVSTLTIQRTQQEDSAVYLCASSPSITLGEKLFFGSGTQLSVL.

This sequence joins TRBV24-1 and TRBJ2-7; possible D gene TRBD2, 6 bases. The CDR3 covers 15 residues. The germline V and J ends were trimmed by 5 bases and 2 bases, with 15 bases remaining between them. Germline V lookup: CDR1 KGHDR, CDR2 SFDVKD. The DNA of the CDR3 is TGTGCCACCAGTGTCCCCGGGACTGGCACCTACGAGCAGTACGTC. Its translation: CATSVPGTGTYEQYV.

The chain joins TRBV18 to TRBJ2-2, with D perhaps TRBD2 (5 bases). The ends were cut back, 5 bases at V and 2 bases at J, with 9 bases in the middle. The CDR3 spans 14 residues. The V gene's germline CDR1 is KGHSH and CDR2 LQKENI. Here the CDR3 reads CASSSSFNTGELFF. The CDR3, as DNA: TGTGCCAGCTCATCTAGCTTCAACACCGGGGAGCTGTTTTTT.

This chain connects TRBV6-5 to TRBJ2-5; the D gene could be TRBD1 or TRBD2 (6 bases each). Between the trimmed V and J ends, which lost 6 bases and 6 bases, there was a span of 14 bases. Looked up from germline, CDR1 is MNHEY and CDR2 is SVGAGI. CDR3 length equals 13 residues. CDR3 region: CASRRVGGQTQYF. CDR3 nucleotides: TGTGCCAGCAGGAGGGTTGGGGGGCAGACCCAGTACTTC.

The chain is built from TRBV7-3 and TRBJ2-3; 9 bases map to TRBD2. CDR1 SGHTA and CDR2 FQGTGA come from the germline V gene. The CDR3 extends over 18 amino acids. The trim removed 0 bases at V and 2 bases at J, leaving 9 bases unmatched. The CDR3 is CASSLTASRGGITDTQYF. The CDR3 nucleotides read TGTGCCAGCAGCTTAACCGCCTCGCGGGGGGGGATCACAGATACGCAGTATTTT.

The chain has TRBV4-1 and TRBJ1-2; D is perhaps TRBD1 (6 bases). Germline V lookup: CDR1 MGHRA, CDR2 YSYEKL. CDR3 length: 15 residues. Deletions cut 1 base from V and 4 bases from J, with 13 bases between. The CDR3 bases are TGCGCCAGCAGCCAAGCTCTAGGGGGTTTCTATGGCTACACCTTC. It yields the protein CASSQALGGFYGYTF.

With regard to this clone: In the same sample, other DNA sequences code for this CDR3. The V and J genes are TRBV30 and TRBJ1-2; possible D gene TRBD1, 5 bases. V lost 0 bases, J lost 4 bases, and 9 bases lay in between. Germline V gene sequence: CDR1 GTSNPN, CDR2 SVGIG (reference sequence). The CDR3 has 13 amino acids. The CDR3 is CAWSVLGGYGYTF. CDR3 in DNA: TGTGCCTGGAGTGTACTCGGGGGCTATGGCTACACCTTC.

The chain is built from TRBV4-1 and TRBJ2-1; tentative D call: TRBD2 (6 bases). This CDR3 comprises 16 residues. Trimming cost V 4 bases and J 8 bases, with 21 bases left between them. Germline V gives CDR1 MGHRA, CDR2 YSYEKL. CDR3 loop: CASSRRSRRGDDEQFF. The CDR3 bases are TGCGCCAGCAGCCGACGATCTCGGCGGGGAGACGATGAGCAGTTCTTC.

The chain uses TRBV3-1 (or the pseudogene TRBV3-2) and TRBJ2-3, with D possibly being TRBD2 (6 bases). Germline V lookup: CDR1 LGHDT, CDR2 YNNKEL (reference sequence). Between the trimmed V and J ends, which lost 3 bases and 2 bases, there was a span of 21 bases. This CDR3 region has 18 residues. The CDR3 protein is CASSHIPGLRGTTDTQYF. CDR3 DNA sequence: TGTGCCAGCAGCCATATCCCGGGACTTCGAGGGACCACAGATACGCAGTATTTT.

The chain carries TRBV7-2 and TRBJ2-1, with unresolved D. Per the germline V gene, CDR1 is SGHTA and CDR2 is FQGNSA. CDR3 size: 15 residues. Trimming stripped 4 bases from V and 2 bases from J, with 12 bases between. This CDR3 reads CASSSLGQTYNEQFF. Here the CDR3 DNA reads TGTGCCAGCAGCTCCCTCGGGCAGACCTACAATGAGCAGTTCTTC.

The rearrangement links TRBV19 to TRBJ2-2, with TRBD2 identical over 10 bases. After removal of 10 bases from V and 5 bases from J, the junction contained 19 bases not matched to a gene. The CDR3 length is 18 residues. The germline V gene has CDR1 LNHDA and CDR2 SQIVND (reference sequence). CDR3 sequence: CATKKSGGAPGRTGELFF. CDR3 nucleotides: TGTGCCACCAAGAAAAGCGGGGGGGCCCCGGGGCGAACCGGGGAGCTGTTTTTT.

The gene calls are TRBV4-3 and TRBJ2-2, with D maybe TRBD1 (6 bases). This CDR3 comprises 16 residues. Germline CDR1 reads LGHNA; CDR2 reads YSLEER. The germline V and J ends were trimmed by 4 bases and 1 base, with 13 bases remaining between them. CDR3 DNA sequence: TGCGCCAGCAGCCCCATGGGACACCAGAACACCGGGGAGCTGTTTTTT. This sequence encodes CASSPMGHQNTGELFF.

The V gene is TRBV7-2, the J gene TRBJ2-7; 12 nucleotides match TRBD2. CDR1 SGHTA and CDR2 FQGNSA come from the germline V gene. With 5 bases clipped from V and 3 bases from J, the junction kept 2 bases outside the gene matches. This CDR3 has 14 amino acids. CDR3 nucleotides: TGTGCCAGCAGCCTGGGACTAGCGGGCTACGAGCAGTACGTC. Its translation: CASSLGLAGYEQYV.

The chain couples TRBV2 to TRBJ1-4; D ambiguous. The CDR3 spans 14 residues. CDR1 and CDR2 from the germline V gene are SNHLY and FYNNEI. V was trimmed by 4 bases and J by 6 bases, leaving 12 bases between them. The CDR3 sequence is CASSVRVTYEKLFF. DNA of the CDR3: TGTGCCAGCAGTGTACGAGTTACCTATGAAAAACTGTTTTTT. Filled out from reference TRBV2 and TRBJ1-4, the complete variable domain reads EPEVTQTPSHQVTQMGQEVILRCVPISNHLYFYWYRQILGQKVEFLVSFYNNEISEKSEIFDDQFSVERPDGSNFTLKIRSTKLEDSAMYFCASSVRVTYEKLFFGSGTQLSVL.

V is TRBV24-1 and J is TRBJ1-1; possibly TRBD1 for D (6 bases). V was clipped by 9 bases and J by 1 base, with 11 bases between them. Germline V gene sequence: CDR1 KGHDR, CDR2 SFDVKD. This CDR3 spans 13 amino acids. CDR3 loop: CATRPTGNTEAFF. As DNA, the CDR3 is TGTGCCACCCGACCGACAGGGAACACTGAAGCTTTCTTT.

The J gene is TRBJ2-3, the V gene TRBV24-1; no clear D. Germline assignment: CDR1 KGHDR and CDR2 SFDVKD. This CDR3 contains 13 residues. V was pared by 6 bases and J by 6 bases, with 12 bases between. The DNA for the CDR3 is TGTGCCACCAGTCGCCCGACCGGGGATACGCAGTATTTT. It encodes CATSRPTGDTQYF.

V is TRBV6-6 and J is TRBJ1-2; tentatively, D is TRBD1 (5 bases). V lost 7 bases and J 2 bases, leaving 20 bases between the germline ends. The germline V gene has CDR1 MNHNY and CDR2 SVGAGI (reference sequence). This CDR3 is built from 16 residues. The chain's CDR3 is CASTLFRGTGNYGYTF. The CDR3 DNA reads TGTGCCAGCACCCTATTTCGGGGGACGGGGAACTATGGCTACACCTTC.

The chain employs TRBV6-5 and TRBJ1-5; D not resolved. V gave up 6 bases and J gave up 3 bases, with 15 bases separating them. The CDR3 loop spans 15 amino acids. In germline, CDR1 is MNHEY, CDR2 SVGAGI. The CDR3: CASREAVVSNQPQHF. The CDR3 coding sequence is TGTGCCAGCAGAGAGGCAGTTGTTTCCAATCAGCCCCAGCATTTT.

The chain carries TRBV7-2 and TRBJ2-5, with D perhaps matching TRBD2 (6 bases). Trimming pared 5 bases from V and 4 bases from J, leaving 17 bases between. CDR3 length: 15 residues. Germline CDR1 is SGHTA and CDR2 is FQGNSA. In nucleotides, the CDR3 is TGTGCCAGCAGCCCACAGGAGGGCCTGGGAGAGACCCAGTACTTC. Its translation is CASSPQEGLGETQYF. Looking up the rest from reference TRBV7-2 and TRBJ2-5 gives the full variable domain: GAGVSQSPSNKVTEKGKDVELRCDPISGHTALYWYRQSLGQGLEFLIYFQGNSAPDKSGLPSDRFSAERTGGSVSTLTIQRTQQEDSAVYLCASSPQEGLGETQYFGPGTRLLVL.

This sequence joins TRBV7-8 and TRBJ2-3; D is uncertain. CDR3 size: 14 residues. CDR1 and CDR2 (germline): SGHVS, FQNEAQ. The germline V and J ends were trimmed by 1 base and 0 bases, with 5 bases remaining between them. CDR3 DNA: TGTGCCAGCAGCTTAGGCGCCAGCACAGATACGCAGTATTTT. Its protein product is CASSLGASTDTQYF.

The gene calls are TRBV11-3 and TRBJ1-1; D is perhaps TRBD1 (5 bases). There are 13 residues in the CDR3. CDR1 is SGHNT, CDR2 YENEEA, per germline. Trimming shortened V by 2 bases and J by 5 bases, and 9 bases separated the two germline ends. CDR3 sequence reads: CASSLQGGTEAFF. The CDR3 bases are TGTGCCAGCAGCTTACAGGGTGGGACTGAAGCTTTCTTT.

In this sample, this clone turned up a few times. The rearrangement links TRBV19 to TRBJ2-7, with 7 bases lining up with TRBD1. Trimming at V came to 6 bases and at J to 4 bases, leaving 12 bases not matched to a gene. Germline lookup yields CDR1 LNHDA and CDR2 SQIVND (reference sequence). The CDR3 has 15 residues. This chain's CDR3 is CASSTDRDSAYEQYV. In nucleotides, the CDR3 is TGTGCCAGTAGCACTGACCGGGACAGCGCTTACGAGCAGTACGTC.